The following is a T cell receptor beta chain sequence with its context. Its target is not known. The CDR3 covers 17 residues. The germline V gene has CDR1 KGHSH and CDR2 LQKENI. With 3 bases removed from V and 4 bases from J, the gap between germline ends came to 21 bases. The data belong to a study of human T cells and chemical hapten exposure. In the study overall: Patients received weekly diphenylcyclopropenone doses to the scalp throughout the roughly 23-week study. Findings of the study overall: Higher patch test scores went with higher counts of PT1 expanded TCRs. Having alopecia, donors may respond immunologically unlike healthy people.

Time point in this sample: pre-sensitization, week 0. The treatment is: therapeutic diphenylcyclopropenone sensitization with weekly scalp DPC. During construction of the library, unique molecular identifiers were attached to individual cDNA molecules for quantitative, reproducible TCR counting. One entry per CDR3 protein results from TCRdb running MiXCR on the RACE reads. The repertoire holds 250,000 or so distinct CDR3 sequences, with roughly 7.7% as singletons. The sequences come from whole blood, collected in connection with sensitization to the hapten diphenylcyclopropenone (DPC). This chain links TRBV18 with TRBJ1-2; D is uncertain. The receptor was derived from a man aged 18 to 35 with alopecia areata. Some clones in this sample may be carry-over from other donors' samples. This CDR3 is CASSPSGPRAAGYGYTF. The CDR3 nucleotides read TGTGCCAGCTCACCCTCGGGTCCCCGCGCGGCTGGCTATGGCTACACCTTC. Full variable domain (outside the CDR3, taken from reference TRBV18 and TRBJ1-2): NAGVMQNPRHLVRRRGQEARLRCSPMKGHSHVYWYRQLPEEGLKFMVYLQKENIIDESGMPKERFSAEFPKEGPSILRIQQVVRGDSAAYFCASSPSGPRAAGYGYTFGSGTRLTVV.